Below, 32 T cell receptor beta chains from the same sample are listed, as sequenced in a study of T cells in women clearing cervical HPV infection. The repertoire was sequenced with immunoSEQ multiplex PCR; TCRdb's copy has only in-frame clones and lacks some. The sample's table shows about 30,000 clones. The sequenced sample consisted of blood buffy coat. The source is a woman between 18 and 70 years old with a cervical HPV16 infection that either progressed to CIN3+ or cleared (not recorded which).

A remark on this clone: Coverage ceases 3 residues before the CDR3 finishes, and the germline J gene fills in the end. The chain carries TRBV20-1 and TRBJ2-1; TRBD2 agrees at 10 bases. The CDR3 has 17 residues. Germline V lookup: CDR1 DFQATT, CDR2 SNEGSKA (reference sequence). The J segment lost 5 bases and the V segment lost 0 bases, leaving 10 bases of the junction unmatched. This chain's CDR3 is CSARDGPTSGYHNEQFF. The sequenced part of the CDR3 DNA is TGCAGTGCTAGAGACGGGCCGACTAGCGGGTACCACAATGAG.

As for this clone: The observed sequence ends 3 residues before the CDR3 terminus, with the missing tail filled in from the germline J gene. The genes are TRBV5-1 and TRBJ2-5; no clear D gene. Between the trimmed V and J ends, which lost 0 bases and 3 bases, there was a span of 6 bases. The CDR3 has 13 residues. Germline-derived CDR1 and CDR2 are SGHRS and YFSETQ. Partial CDR3 DNA: TGCGCCAGCAGCTTGGCCGTCGAAGAGACC. Its protein is CASSLAVEET. The CDR3 in its entirety is CASSLAVEETQYF.

A remark on this clone: The read ends 3 residues early relative to the CDR3; the germline J gene fills the gap. The chain recombines TRBV18 with TRBJ1-5; TRBD1 is a possible D gene (5 bases). From germline, CDR1 is KGHSH and CDR2 LQKENI. V dropped 3 bases and J dropped 0 bases, with 9 bases sitting between them. There are 15 residues in the CDR3. The part of the CDR3 DNA that was read is TGTGCCAGCTCACCTCAGGGTTATAGCAATCAGCCC. Translating gives CASSPQGYSNQP. The full CDR3 protein is CASSPQGYSNQPQHF.

As concerns this clone: The DNA ends 3 residues before the CDR3 does, and the rest of the CDR3 is filled in from the germline J gene. The J gene is TRBJ1-1, the V gene TRBV5-6, with a possible D match to TRBD1 (5 bases). This CDR3 spans 13 amino acids. CDR1 is SGHDT and CDR2 is YYEEEE in the germline V gene. The CDR3 is CASSFYRPEGAFF. The covered CDR3 bases are TGTGCCAGCAGCTTTTACAGGCCCGAGGGA.

The CDR3 region is CASSLDSQGRNTEAFF. The sequenced CDR3 bases are TGTGCCAGCTCACTGGACAGTCAAGGCCGGAACACTGAA. The chain uses TRBV18 and TRBJ1-1; a possible D gene is TRBD1 (6 bases). The read ends 3 residues before the CDR3 terminus; that terminus is restored from the germline J gene. V shed 4 bases and J shed 1 base, with 16 bases lying between them. The CDR3 has 16 residues. Looked up from germline, CDR1 is KGHSH and CDR2 is LQKENI.

As concerns this clone: At one of its ends the junction is not consistent with the germline gene, which may arise from a read error. The read finishes 3 residues shy of the CDR3 end, and the germline J gene is used to complete it. V is TRBV20-1 and J is TRBJ2-3; no definite D call. The germline CDR1 and CDR2 sequences are DFQATT and SNEGSKA (reference sequence). The CDR3 loop spans 13 amino acids. Incomplete CDR3 DNA: TGCAGTGAATCTGCGGTCCGCCCAGAGACG. Protein sequence: CSESAVRPET. The whole CDR3 protein is CSESAVRPETQYF.

As regards this clone: The CDR3 goes on 3 residues after the read ends, and that part is filled in from the germline J gene. V usage is TRBV19 and J usage is TRBJ1-2, with D maybe TRBD1 (6 bases). This CDR3 has 16 amino acids. CDR1 is LNHDA, CDR2 SQIVND, per germline (reference sequence). V lost 5 bases and J lost 5, with 21 bases in between. CDR3 sequence reads: CASSPQDRIMSYGYTF. The sequenced CDR3 bases are TGTGCCAGTAGTCCACAAGACAGGATCATGTCGTATGGC.

On this clone: The CDR3 goes on 3 residues after the read ends, and that part is filled in from the germline J gene. V usage is TRBV20-1 and J usage is TRBJ2-3; 9 nucleotides agree with TRBD2. The CDR3 totals 16 residues. The germline gives CDR1 DFQATT, CDR2 SNEGSKA (reference sequence). CDR3 in amino acids: CSASGGGRGGTETQYF. The DNA read from the CDR3 is TGCAGTGCTAGTGGAGGAGGGCGGGGGGGCACTGAGACG.

About this clone: The read halts 3 residues ahead of the CDR3 end, with the missing end drawn from the germline J gene. This sequence joins TRBV10-2 and TRBJ1-3; the D is unclear. The V gene's germline CDR1 is WSHSY and CDR2 SAAADI. This CDR3 is built from 14 residues. V shed 6 bases and J shed 1 base, with 10 bases lying between them. The sequenced part of the CDR3 DNA is TGCGCCAGCAGCGCAGATCAATCTGGAAACACC. It encodes CASSADQSGNT. From start to end, the CDR3 is CASSADQSGNTIYF.

A remark on this clone: Read data end 3 residues before the CDR3 end; the end is taken from the germline J gene. The genes are TRBV19 and TRBJ2-4; no definite D call. V shed 2 bases and J shed 8 bases, with 10 bases lying between them. CDR1 and CDR2 (germline): LNHDA, SQIVND (reference sequence). CDR3 length: 13 amino acids. CDR3 DNA (partial): TGTGCCAGTAGTATAATCGGGTCCGACATT. Its translation is CASSIIGSDI. The whole CDR3 protein is CASSIIGSDIQYF.

Comments on this clone: The CDR3 end falls 3 residues outside the read, so it is completed with the germline J gene. The chain carries TRBV19 and TRBJ1-4; D is unresolved. Germline V gene lookup returns CDR1 LNHDA and CDR2 SQIVND (reference sequence). CDR3 length equals 12 residues. V was pared by 5 bases and J by 9 bases, with 10 bases between. Incomplete CDR3 DNA: TGTGCCAGTAGTTTTTCGGGGAAAAAA. Its protein product is CASSFSGKK. The complete CDR3 protein is CASSFSGKKLFF.

With respect to this clone: From the germline J gene comes the end of the CDR3, since the read stops 3 residues before it. The chain carries TRBV7-6 and TRBJ2-1; 10 bases agree with TRBD1. The CDR3 is 17 amino acids. CDR1 and CDR2 from the germline V gene are SGHVS and FNYEAQ. V was clipped by 5 bases and J by 1 base; unmatched bases: 8. The sequenced part of the CDR3 DNA is TGTGCCAGCAGCCCCAGGACAGGGGGTAATTCCTACAATGAG. Translation: CASSPRTGGNSYNE. The whole CDR3 region reads CASSPRTGGNSYNEQFF.

About this clone itself: The read halts 3 residues ahead of the CDR3 end, with the missing end drawn from the germline J gene. V usage is TRBV18 and J usage is TRBJ1-3, with D maybe TRBD1 (6 bases). CDR3 size: 16 residues. The V and J ends lost 2 bases and 1 base respectively, with 12 bases between them. Germline V CDR1 and CDR2: KGHSH, LQKENI. CDR3 loop: CASSPRQDFSGNTIYF. CDR3 bases read: TGTGCCAGCTCACCAAGACAGGACTTTTCTGGAAACACC.

The sequenced part of the CDR3 DNA is TGTGCCAGCAGCCCTCGACCGACAGGGGTCGTCGAAGAGACC. It specifies CASSPRPTGVVEET. The CDR3, in full, reads CASSPRPTGVVEETYTF. The chain is built from TRBV4-2 and TRBJ1-2; 8 nucleotides line up with TRBD1. The read falls 3 residues short of the CDR3 end, and the missing part is taken from the germline J gene. The germline V gene encodes CDR1 LGHNA and CDR2 YNFKEQ. CDR3 length: 17 amino acids.

A note on this clone: The CDR3 extends 3 residues past the end of the read, so its final part is completed from the germline J gene. The chain has TRBV9 and TRBJ1-6; no definite D call. Trimming left V 0 bases short and J 6 bases short, with 7 bases between. The V gene's germline CDR1 is SGDLS and CDR2 YYNGEE. The CDR3 spans 14 residues. CDR3 sequence: CASSVDSFNSPLHF. CDR3 DNA (partial): TGTGCCAGCAGCGTAGACAGTTTTAATTCACCC.

As to this clone: The read ends 3 residues shy of where the CDR3 ends; the end is completed using the germline J gene. The V call is TRBV18, the J call TRBJ2-3; 9 bases match TRBD1. Germline CDR1 KGHSH, CDR2 LQKENI. The CDR3 loop spans 16 amino acids. The CDR3 loop is CASSPMTGGTQETQYF. The sequenced part of the CDR3 DNA is TGTGCCAGCTCACCTATGACAGGGGGAACCCAAGAGACG.

With regard to this clone: The read comes to an end 3 residues before the CDR3 does, leaving the germline J gene to fill in the end. The chain uses TRBV2 and TRBJ2-2; possible D gene TRBD1, 6 bases. The germline gives CDR1 SNHLY, CDR2 FYNNEI. The CDR3 totals 15 residues. Here the CDR3 reads CASSRQRGYNSPLFF. CDR3 bases read: TGTGCCAGCAGTCGCCAAAGGGGGTATAATTCACCG. The complete variable domain, with remaining parts taken from reference TRBV2 and TRBJ2-2, reads EPEVTQTPSHQVTQMGQEVILRCVPISNHLYFYWYRQILGQKVEFLVSFYNNEISEKSEIFDDQFSVERPDGSNFTLKIRSTKLEDSAMYFCASSRQRGYNSPLFFGEGSRLTVL.

A word on this clone: Read coverage stops 3 residues before the CDR3 terminus; the germline J gene supplies the remainder. V and J are TRBV20-1 and TRBJ1-2; 7 bases are a match to TRBD1. V lost 6 bases, J lost 5 bases, and 3 bases stayed unmatched. This CDR3 contains 11 residues. Germline CDR1 and CDR2: DFQATT and SNEGSKA (reference sequence). The CDR3: CSARQGYGYTF. The DNA read from the CDR3 is TGCAGTGCAAGACAGGGTTATGGC.

To note about this clone: The read gets to within 3 residues of the CDR3 end, and the germline J gene fills in the rest. The rearrangement uses TRBV7-3 and TRBJ2-5; D may be TRBD1 (6 bases). V was clipped by 5 bases and J by 4 bases, with 14 bases between them. CDR3 length equals 14 residues. CDR1 and CDR2 (germline): SGHTA, FQGTGA. Partial CDR3 DNA: TGTGCCAGCAGCCGAACAGGGTTCGGAGAGACC. This encodes CASSRTGFGET. The CDR3 in its entirety is CASSRTGFGETQYF.

As to this clone: The CDR3 is cut off 3 residues early in the read; its end comes from the germline J gene. This chain uses TRBV19 with TRBJ2-4; tentatively, D is TRBD1 (6 bases). From germline, CDR1 is LNHDA and CDR2 SQIVND (reference sequence). Trimming shortened V by 7 bases and J by 8 bases, and 18 bases separated the two germline ends. The CDR3 covers 14 residues. The sequenced part of the CDR3 DNA is TGTGCCAGTAAAGACACGGGGACATTAGACATT. It codes for CASKDTGTLDI. The full CDR3 protein reads CASKDTGTLDIQYF.

To note about this clone: The CDR3 end lies 3 residues beyond the end of the read and is filled in from the germline J gene. The J gene is TRBJ1-2, the V gene TRBV5-1; 9 bases line up with TRBD1. The CDR3 contains 16 residues. CDR1 is SGHRS and CDR2 is YFSETQ in the germline V gene. Trimming removed 5 bases from V and 6 bases from J; junction bases left unmatched: 14. Incomplete CDR3 DNA: TGCGCCAGCAGTCCAACCCCCAGGACAGGGGATGATGGC. It yields the protein CASSPTPRTGDDG. The complete CDR3 sequence is CASSPTPRTGDDGYTF.

Remarks on this clone: The read ends 3 residues shy of where the CDR3 ends; the end is completed using the germline J gene. The chain has TRBV5-1 and TRBJ2-2; TRBD1 matches 9 bases. This CDR3 has 17 amino acids. Germline CDR1 reads SGHRS; CDR2 reads YFSETQ. The CDR3 region is CASSPRTGASYNSPLFF. CDR3 DNA, as far as it was read: TGCGCCAGCAGCCCGAGGACAGGGGCGTCCTATAATTCACCG.

Incomplete CDR3 DNA: TGCGCCAGCAGCAGCCTGACAGCTGGGCAAGAGACC. Its protein is CASSSLTAGQET. The complete CDR3 sequence is CASSSLTAGQETQYF. The V call is TRBV5-1, the J call TRBJ2-5; weak D call: TRBD1 (5 bases). The read ends 3 residues before the CDR3 terminus; that terminus is restored from the germline J gene. Germline V gene sequence: CDR1 SGHRS, CDR2 YFSETQ. This CDR3 is 15 amino acids long. Trimming removed 4 bases at V and 2 bases at J, with 15 bases between.

Concerning this clone: The read finishes 3 residues shy of the CDR3 end, and the germline J gene is used to complete it. The chain combines TRBV18 with TRBJ1-3; possible D gene TRBD1, 5 bases. The CDR3 has 14 amino acids. Germline-derived CDR1 and CDR2 are KGHSH and LQKENI. Trimming shortened V by 6 bases and J by 1 base, and 10 bases separated the two germline ends. The CDR3 bases that were read are TGTGCCAGCTCCTCTGACAGATCTGGAAACACC. This encodes CASSSDRSGNT. The whole CDR3 sequence reads CASSSDRSGNTIYF.

Partial CDR3 DNA: TGTGCCAGCGGCCTCCTAGGTTCACCC. Translation: CASGLLGSP. The whole CDR3 protein reads CASGLLGSPLHF. The V gene is TRBV2, the J gene TRBJ1-6; D is undetermined. Read sequence stops 3 residues before the CDR3 end, and the germline J gene provides the missing end. Germline V gene lookup returns CDR1 SNHLY and CDR2 FYNNEI. The CDR3 length is 12 residues. The ends were cut back, 8 bases at V and 9 bases at J, with 11 bases in the middle.

With respect to this clone: With the read ending 3 residues before the CDR3 end, the germline J gene is used to fill in that end. The chain recombines TRBV20-1 with TRBJ1-2; 9 bases align to TRBD1. The CDR3 totals 14 residues. Germline V gene lookup returns CDR1 DFQATT and CDR2 SNEGSKA (reference sequence). The CDR3 is CSARDTDRGSRYTF. CDR3 bases read: TGCAGTGCTAGAGATACGGACAGGGGATCTCGC.

About this clone itself: The missing CDR3 end, 3 residues past where the read stops, is filled in from the germline J gene. The J gene is TRBJ2-1, the V gene TRBV20-1, with D uncertain. V was clipped by 3 bases and J by 6 bases, with 6 bases between them. The CDR3 sequence is 11 residues long. Germline values: CDR1 DFQATT, CDR2 SNEGSKA (reference sequence). CDR3 DNA (partial): TGCAGTGCTAGCTACCGCAATGAG. The encoded protein is CSASYRNE. The CDR3 in its entirety is CSASYRNEQFF.

Concerning this clone: With the read ending 3 residues before the CDR3 end, the germline J gene is used to fill in that end. The rearrangement joins TRBV2 to TRBJ1-4; 7 bases align to TRBD1. The CDR3 has 14 amino acids. The V gene's germline CDR1 is SNHLY and CDR2 FYNNEI. The V and J ends lost 4 bases and 7 bases, in that order; junction bases with no gene match: 6. The sequenced CDR3 bases are TGTGCCAGCAGTGGTGGGACAGCTCTTGAAAAA. It codes for CASSGGTALEK. The CDR3 in full is CASSGGTALEKLFF. The full variable domain, with the rest looked up from reference TRBV2 and TRBJ1-4, is EPEVTQTPSHQVTQMGQEVILRCVPISNHLYFYWYRQILGQKVEFLVSFYNNEISEKSEIFDDQFSVERPDGSNFTLKIRSTKLEDSAMYFCASSGGTALEKLFFGSGTQLSVL.

Remarks on this clone: The CDR3 end is not reached by the read, which stops 3 residues before it; the germline J gene fills it in. The chain combines TRBV19 with TRBJ2-3, with D possibly TRBD2 on 6 matching bases. Germline V gene lookup returns CDR1 LNHDA and CDR2 SQIVND (reference sequence). The CDR3 has 15 residues. V was shortened by 5 bases and J by 0 bases, with 12 bases between the two germline ends. The DNA read from the CDR3 is TGTGCCAGTAGTGGGGGGACTTCTAGCACAGATACG. Translating it yields CASSGGTSSTDT. The complete CDR3 protein is CASSGGTSSTDTQYF.

The CDR3 is CSAPRASGGRSTDTQYF. The sequenced CDR3 bases are TGCAGTGCCCCTAGGGCTAGCGGGGGGAGGAGCACAGATACG. The chain employs TRBV20-1 and TRBJ2-3; 11 positions match TRBD2. The CDR3 extends 3 residues past the end of the read, so its final part is completed from the germline J gene. The CDR3 has 17 residues. Per germline, CDR1 DFQATT and CDR2 SNEGSKA (reference sequence). After removal of 6 bases from V and 0 bases from J, the junction contained 11 bases not matched to a gene.

Partial CDR3 DNA: TGTGCCAGCAGCTTAGGTTGGGGGGGACAAGAGGCG. Translation gives CASSLGWGGQEA. The complete CDR3 sequence is CASSLGWGGQEAQYF. The genes are TRBV7-2 and TRBJ2-3, with D perhaps TRBD2 (7 bases). The read ends 3 residues before the CDR3 terminus; that terminus is restored from the germline J gene. This CDR3 spans 15 amino acids. Germline CDR1 and CDR2: SGHTA and FQGNSA.

The DNA read from the CDR3 is TGCAGTGCCCTTGGGCTAGCCAAAAACATT. This gives the protein CSALGLAKNI. The whole CDR3 region reads CSALGLAKNIQYF. The V gene is TRBV20-1, the J gene TRBJ2-4; D is ambiguous. The read gets to within 3 residues of the CDR3 end, and the germline J gene fills in the rest. Trimming took 6 bases from V and 0 from J, leaving 9 bases between them. Germline values: CDR1 DFQATT, CDR2 SNEGSKA (reference sequence). The CDR3 extends over 13 amino acids.